The TCR beta chain under discussion was sequenced for a study of PD-L1 blockade in urothelial cancer (dated by TCRdb to about 2017). For the wider study: All patients started therapy around 2014 and received atezolizumab 1,200 mg intravenously every 3 weeks. Twenty-five of 29 patients were identified as males with urothelial cancer of bladder origin, and a prior smoking history was reported by 18 of 29 patients. Patients had an ECOG performance status of 0 or 1 and had received between 0 and 3 prior chemotherapy regimens. Blood samples were analyzed at 3 weeks after treatment start (second dose) and at 6 weeks after treatment start. Blood samples gave median yields of about 150,000 T cells and over 80,000 unique TCRs, along with a median clonality of around 0.08. The study was an exploratory multi-omic analysis of somatic, immune and clinical correlates of response to PD-L1 blockade with atezolizumab in urothelial cancer. Pretreatment tumor samples and matched peripheral blood, collected serially before and after atezolizumab treatment, underwent TCR sequencing. Progression-free survival longer than 6 months counted as durable clinical benefit, and TCR features were additionally tested against both progression-free and overall survival. In the same patients, whole exome sequencing and RNA sequencing of pretreatment tumors were performed in addition to TCR sequencing. Roughly 10 patients reached durable clinical benefit, while 15 to 20 patients did not. Twenty-nine patients had pretreatment blood TCR-seq, about 25 had at least one posttreatment blood collection, and about 25 had tumor TCR-seq. What the work shows at the level of the full study, not this receptor alone: Small sample size (n of about 30) and many exploratory analyses mean the results are intended to be hypothesis-generating. Improved progression-free and overall survival was found to be associated with pretreatment peripheral blood TCR clonality below the median. Among patients with durable benefit, tumor-associated TCR clones showed greater expansion in peripheral blood 3 weeks after treatment started (n ≈ 24, p = 0.022).

To estimate absolute template abundance from read counts, synthetic TCR analog templates were spiked into each PCR. TCRbeta CDR3 regions were amplified from genomic DNA with bias-controlled V and J gene primers using the immunoSEQ assay. Sequencing of rearranged TCRbeta segments was performed at approximately 20X coverage. In the authors' own workflow: Clustering was used to correct sequencing errors, and CDR3s were annotated against IMGT to assign V, D and J genes. Downstream analyses used only productive TCRbeta rearrangements, leaving out any out-of-frame or stop-codon sequences. Clonality was calculated as one minus the Shannon entropy normalized by the log of the number of unique productive sequences. Clones differing between time points or between blood and tumor were identified using Fisher's exact test with Benjamini-Hochberg correction, with an adjusted p below 0.01 applied as the threshold. As stored in TCRdb, this immuneACCESS dataset retains in-frame rearrangements with V and J assigned. A fraction of the clones does not appear; measured against another copy, unresolved V genes explain less than half of the discrepancy, and the remainder lacks a known reason. V and J calls and clone size are those listed in that table; D and trimming were worked out from the DNA. Here the sample has more than 35,000 clones; around 82% occur a single time. The top ten clones comprise 3% to 3.5% of the sample.

Notes on this clone: No antigen is known for it. No base-level quality is on record; no much larger clone is a single base apart.

A cohort of roughly 30 patients with locally advanced or metastatic urothelial carcinoma, treated at Memorial Sloan Kettering on a trial protocol, was included. Peripheral blood mononuclear cells were collected from each patient pretreatment and during treatment, giving between 1 and 8 total time points per patient. The Qiagen DNeasy Blood extraction kit was used to purify genomic DNA from total PBMCs and from tumor samples. Collected pretreatment and during treatment, PBMCs were isolated and stored as previously described. The clonotype comes from a man aged 70-80 years with urothelial cancer. The sequencing here drew on PBMCs, taken around atezolizumab (anti-PD-L1) treatment.

The CDR3 has the sequence CASSYRGKGTEAFF. The DNA sequence is given as TGTGCCAGCAGCTACAGGGGCAAGGGGACTGAAGCTTTCTTT. The chain couples TRBV7-9 to TRBJ1-1; 7 central bases correspond to TRBD1. The CDR3 numbers 14 residues from cysteine through phenylalanine. Solely the CDR3 DNA is kept, with 42 bases framed from the first base. As encoded in the germline V gene (reference sequence), CDR1 is SEHNR while CDR2 is FQNEAQ. For this chain, trimming is 4 bases at the V end and 5 bases at the J end, and the number of junction bases without a gene match is 7.